The clone carrying this T cell receptor beta chain was recorded a few times. Its cognate antigen is unknown. There are 13 residues in the CDR3. V was clipped by 6 bases and J by 2 bases, with 9 bases between them. Germline V gives CDR1 LNHDA, CDR2 SQIVND (reference sequence). Stated treatment: roughly 11-day PBMC culture with coronavirus spike peptide pools or control peptides (ViraFEST assay). ViraFEST grew antigen-specific T cells using peptide pools, then sequenced TCRs. These data originate in a study of vaccination and CD4 T cells after COVID-19. Cultured CD4+ T-cell DNA underwent Oncomine TCR Beta short-read sequencing. TCRdb analysed the PCR reads with MiXCR anew, one entry per CDR3 protein. There are roughly 13,000 distinct CDR3 sequences in the sample; 62% occur only once, and less than 15% lies in the top ten.

Sequencing was performed on CD4+ T cells from blood, cultured in vitro. The chain has TRBV19 and TRBJ2-3; possibly TRBD1 for D (6 bases). This receptor was taken from a human donor who had recovered from COVID-19. CDR3 nucleotide sequence: TGTGCCAGTAGGGCAGGGGTCACAGATACGCAGTATTTT. Translation: CASRAGVTDTQYF.